The 3 T cell receptor beta chains presented below share a single source sample, sequenced in a study of blood T cells in healthy people across ages. Then a second PCR, running roughly 7 to 11 cycles, was carried out with a sample-barcoded 5' primer and a J-beta primer mix. MiXCR was run by TCRdb on the 5' RACE reads, yielding one entry per CDR3 protein. The repertoire holds about 1.4 million distinct CDR3 sequences, with approximately 63% as singletons. Sequenced: blood. These receptor sequences come from a young man in good health.

V is TRBV5-4 and J is TRBJ2-2; possibly TRBD1 or TRBD2 for D (5 bases each). This CDR3 has 16 amino acids. The germline gives CDR1 SGHNT, CDR2 YYREEE (reference sequence). V was cut by 2 bases and J by 0 bases, with 11 bases left in between. The chain's CDR3 is CASSFSGTTNTGELFF. The DNA for the CDR3 is TGTGCCAGCAGCTTCTCCGGGACCACGAACACCGGGGAGCTGTTTTTT.

The chain carries TRBV12-5 and TRBJ2-1; D not resolved. Trimming pared 9 bases from V and 5 bases from J, leaving 14 bases between. Germline V gives CDR1 LGHNT, CDR2 FRNRAP. The CDR3 sequence is 13 residues long. The CDR3 here is CASEAGFNNEQFF. DNA for the CDR3: TGTGCTAGCGAGGCTGGGTTCAACAATGAGCAGTTCTTC.

The chain combines TRBV7-6 with TRBJ2-2; D may be TRBD2 (6 bases). The CDR3 has 13 residues. Germline V gene lookup returns CDR1 SGHVS and CDR2 FNYEAQ. V lost 6 bases and J lost 8, with 13 bases in between. CDR3 amino acids: CASSYGSNGELFF. CDR3 sequence (DNA): TGTGCCAGCAGTTACGGGAGCAATGGGGAGCTGTTTTTT.